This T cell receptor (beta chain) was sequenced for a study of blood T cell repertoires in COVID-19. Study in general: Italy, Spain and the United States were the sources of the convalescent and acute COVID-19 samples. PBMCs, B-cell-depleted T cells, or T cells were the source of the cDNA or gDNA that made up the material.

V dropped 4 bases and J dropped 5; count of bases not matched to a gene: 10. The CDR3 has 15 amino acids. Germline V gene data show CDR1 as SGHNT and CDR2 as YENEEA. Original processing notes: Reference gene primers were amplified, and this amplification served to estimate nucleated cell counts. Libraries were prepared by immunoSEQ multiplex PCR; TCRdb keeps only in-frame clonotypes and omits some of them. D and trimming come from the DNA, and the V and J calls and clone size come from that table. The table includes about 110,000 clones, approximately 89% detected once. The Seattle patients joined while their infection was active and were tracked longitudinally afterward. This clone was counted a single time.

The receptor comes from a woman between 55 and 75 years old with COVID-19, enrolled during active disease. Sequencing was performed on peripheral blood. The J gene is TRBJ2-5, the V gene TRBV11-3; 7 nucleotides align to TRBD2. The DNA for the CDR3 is TGTGCCAGCAGCTCCAAAGCGGGGTTCGGCGAGACCCAGTACTTC. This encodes CASSSKAGFGETQYF.